This section outlines one T cell receptor beta chain sequence together with its context. The sample comes from a study of T cell repertoires in cytomegalovirus infection. TCRdb analysed the reads with MiXCR anew, one entry per CDR3 protein. The sample contains roughly 230,000 distinct CDR3 sequences, 9% to 15% of which appear only once. This TCR derives from a human donor in good health (CMV status not recorded). Some clones in this sample may be carry-over from other donors' samples. The sequenced sample consisted of PBMCs.

The DNA of the CDR3 is TGCAGCGTAGGACAGGGAGGCGGCAATCAGCCCCAGCATTTT. Its protein is CSVGQGGGNQPQHF. The chain couples TRBV29-1 to TRBJ1-5; 8 bases are shared with TRBD1. V lost 6 bases to trimming and J lost 2 bases; unmatched junction nucleotides: 6. The CDR3 loop spans 14 amino acids. Germline V gene lookup returns CDR1 SQVTM and CDR2 ANQGSEA.